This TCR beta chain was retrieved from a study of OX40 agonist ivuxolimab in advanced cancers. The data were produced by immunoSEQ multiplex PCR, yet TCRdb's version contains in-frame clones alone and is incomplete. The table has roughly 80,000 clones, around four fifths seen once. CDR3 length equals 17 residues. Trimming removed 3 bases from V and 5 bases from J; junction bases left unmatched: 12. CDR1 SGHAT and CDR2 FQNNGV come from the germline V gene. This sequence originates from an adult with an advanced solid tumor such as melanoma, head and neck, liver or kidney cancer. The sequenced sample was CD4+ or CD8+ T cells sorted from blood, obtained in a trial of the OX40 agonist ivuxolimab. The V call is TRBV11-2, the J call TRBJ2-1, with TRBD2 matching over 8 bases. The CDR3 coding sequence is TGTGCCAGCAGCTTTCCTGGAGCGGGAGCCGCGAACAATGAGCAGTTCTTC. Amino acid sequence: CASSFPGAGAANNEQFF.